These T cell receptor beta chains were read from a single sample in a study of CD8 T cells in Susac syndrome. Via MiXCR, TCRdb re-called the immunoSEQ multiplex PCR reads, giving one row per CDR3 protein. Among 95,000 to 150,000 distinct CDR3 sequences listed, just under 95% were seen once. The sequenced sample consisted of CD8+ T cells from PBMCs. These receptor sequences come from a human donor with Susac syndrome. Both conserved end residues are part of each CDR3. A D gene is named only where the DNA matches it firmly. Size is omitted from some rows. Given values are once, few, many or a class for expanded clones.

-	-	TRBJ2-3	TRBV2	CASSERRVDTQYF	TGTGCCAGCAGTGAACGTCGGGTAGATACGCAGTATTTT
TRBD1	-	TRBJ1-2	TRBV9	CASSVDGQAYGYTF	TGTGCCAGCAGCGTAGATGGACAGGCTTATGGCTACACCTTC
TRBD1	-	TRBJ1-5	TRBV15	CATSRRTGGEQPQHF	TGTGCCACCAGCAGACGGACAGGGGGCGAACAGCCCCAGCATTTT
-	-	TRBJ1-2	TRBV10-3	CAIRNDRELYGYTF	TGTGCCATCAGGAATGACAGAGAGCTCTATGGCTACACCTTC
-	-	TRBJ2-5	TRBV6-5	CASSSGGLTRDQYF	TGTGCCAGCAGTTCTGGGGGTCTGACGAGGGACCAGTACTTC
-	-	TRBJ1-2	TRBV20-1	CSAQRVGDGYGYTF	TGCAGTGCCCAAAGGGTCGGAGACGGTTATGGCTACACCTTC
-	-	TRBJ1-2	TRBV29-1	CSVPYVGGYTF	TGCAGCGTTCCCTATGTGGGAGGCTACACCTTC
TRBD2	-	TRBJ2-7	TRBV27	CASSLITAGAFYEQYF	TGTGCCAGCAGTCTGATAACAGCGGGGGCCTTCTACGAGCAGTACTTC
TRBD1	-	TRBJ2-7	TRBV7-9	CASSLLGTGGHEQYF	TGTGCCAGCAGCTTACTCGGGACAGGGGGCCACGAGCAGTACTTC
-	-	TRBJ1-5	TRBV2	CASSDEGNQPQHF	TGTGCCAGCAGTGATGAGGGTAATCAGCCCCAGCATTTT
-	-	TRBJ2-5	TRBV9	CASSANGVVEETQYF	TGTGCCAGCAGCGCCAATGGGGTTGTTGAGGAGACCCAGTACTTC
TRBD1	-	TRBJ1-1	TRBV4-3	CASSQDRWDRTEAFF	TGCGCCAGCAGCCAAGATCGTTGGGACAGAACTGAAGCTTTCTTT
TRBD2	-	TRBJ2-1	TRBV19	CASTLSGGAGNEQFF	TGTGCCAGTACCCTTAGCGGGGGGGCAGGCAATGAGCAGTTCTTC
TRBD1	-	TRBJ2-7	TRBV25-1	CASSEDRQGRWYEQYF	TGTGCCAGCAGTGAAGACCGACAGGGGAGGTGGTACGAGCAGTACTTC
-	-	TRBJ1-1	TRBV20-1	CSAEADLEAFF	TGCAGTGCGGAGGCTGACCTTGAAGCTTTCTTT
-	once	TRBJ1-2	TRBV29-1	CSSEDNGYTF	TGCAGCTCAGAAGACAATGGCTACACCTTC
-	-	TRBJ2-7	TRBV20-1	CSASGENYEQYF	TGCAGTGCTAGCGGGGAGAACTACGAGCAGTACTTC
-	-	TRBJ2-7	TRBV7-2	CASSLEGGHYEQYF	TGTGCCAGCAGCTTAGAGGGGGGACACTACGAGCAGTACTTC
TRBD1	-	TRBJ2-1	TRBV9	CASSVAGWDRVNEQFF	TGTGCCAGCAGCGTAGCTGGGTGGGACAGGGTCAATGAGCAGTTCTTC
-	-	TRBJ1-5	TRBV29-1	CSVETDSNQPQHF	TGCAGCGTTGAGACAGATAGCAATCAGCCCCAGCATTTT
-	-	TRBJ1-1	TRBV7-6	CASSLRSGVEAFF	TGTGCCAGCAGCTTACGATCCGGGGTGGAGGCTTTCTTT
-	-	TRBJ2-2	TRBV19	CASSIWGAGELFF	TGTGCCAGTAGTATCTGGGGCGCCGGGGAGCTGTTTTTT
-	-	TRBJ1-1	TRBV9	CASSASAENTEAFF	TGTGCCAGCAGCGCATCCGCAGAGAACACTGAAGCTTTCTTT
TRBD1	-	TRBJ1-2	TRBV7-9	CASPGTGTNYGYTF	TGTGCCAGCCCCGGGACAGGGACTAACTATGGCTACACCTTC
-	-	TRBJ1-6	TRBV10-2	CASSEVQANSPLHF	TGCGCCAGCAGTGAAGTGCAGGCTAACTCACCCCTCCACTTT
TRBD1	-	TRBJ1-6	TRBV12-3/TRBV12-4	CASSLTGGGSPLHF	TGTGCCAGCAGTTTGACAGGGGGCGGATCACCCCTCCACTTT
TRBD2	-	TRBJ2-3	TRBV2	CASSEGLASADTQYF	TGTGCCAGCAGTGAGGGACTAGCGAGTGCAGATACGCAGTATTTT
-	-	TRBJ2-5	TRBV4-1	CASSRWSGLETQYF	TGCGCCAGCAGCCGTTGGAGTGGGCTGGAGACCCAGTACTTC
TRBD1	-	TRBJ2-7	TRBV19	CASSRGQSTYEQYF	TGTGCCAGTAGTAGGGGACAGTCTACCTACGAGCAGTACTTC
-	-	TRBJ1-5	TRBV15	CATSREGVYQPQHF	TGTGCCACCAGCAGAGAAGGGGTTTATCAGCCCCAGCATTTT
-	-	TRBJ2-7	TRBV20-1	CSAISPGTYEQYF	TGCAGTGCTATAAGTCCAGGGACCTACGAGCAGTACTTC
-	-	TRBJ2-3	TRBV3-1	CASSPAKGQGEDTQYF	TGTGCCAGCAGCCCTGCGAAGGGGCAAGGGGAAGATACGCAGTATTTT
TRBD2	-	TRBJ2-3	TRBV2	CARQSGENTDTQYF	TGTGCCAGGCAGAGCGGGGAGAACACAGATACGCAGTATTTT
TRBD2	-	TRBJ2-7	TRBV20-1	CSARDVAGGTYEQYF	TGCAGTGCTAGAGATGTGGCGGGGGGTACCTACGAGCAGTACTTC
-	-	TRBJ1-1	TRBV7-3	CASTEDGWSTEAFF	TGTGCCAGCACCGAGGACGGGTGGTCTACTGAAGCTTTCTTT
-	-	TRBJ1-2	TRBV29-1	CSVEEASNYGYTF	TGCAGCGTTGAAGAGGCCTCTAACTATGGCTACACCTTC
TRBD1	-	TRBJ1-2	TRBV20-1	CSARSDRDYGYTF	TGCAGTGCTAGGTCGGACAGGGACTATGGCTACACCTTC
TRBD2	-	TRBJ2-1	TRBV5-4	CASSFSIAGGSYNEQFF	TGTGCCAGCAGCTTCTCAATAGCGGGGGGGTCCTACAATGAGCAGTTCTTC
-	-	TRBJ2-3	TRBV20-1	CSAVFPSVSPSTDTQYF	TGCAGTGCAGTCTTCCCTTCGGTCAGCCCTAGCACAGATACGCAGTATTTT
TRBD1	-	TRBJ1-5	TRBV19	CASSPDREEPQHF	TGTGCCAGTAGTCCCGACAGGGAGGAGCCCCAGCATTTT